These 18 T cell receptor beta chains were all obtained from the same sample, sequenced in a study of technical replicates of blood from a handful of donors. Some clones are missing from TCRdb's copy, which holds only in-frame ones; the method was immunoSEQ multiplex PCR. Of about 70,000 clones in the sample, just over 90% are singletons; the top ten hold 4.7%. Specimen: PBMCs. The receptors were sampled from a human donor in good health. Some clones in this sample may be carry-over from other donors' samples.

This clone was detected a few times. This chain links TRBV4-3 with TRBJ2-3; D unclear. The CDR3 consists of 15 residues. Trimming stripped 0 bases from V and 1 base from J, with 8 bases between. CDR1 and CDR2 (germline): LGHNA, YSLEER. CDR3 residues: CASSQERTRTDTQYF. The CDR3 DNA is TGCGCCAGCAGCCAAGAGCGCACCCGCACAGATACGCAGTATTTT.

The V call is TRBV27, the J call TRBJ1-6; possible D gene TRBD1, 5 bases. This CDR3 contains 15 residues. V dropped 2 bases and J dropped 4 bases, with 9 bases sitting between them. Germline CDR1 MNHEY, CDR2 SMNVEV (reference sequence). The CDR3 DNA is TGTGCCAGCAGTTTAAGGGGTTCTTATAATTCACCCCTCCACTTT. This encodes CASSLRGSYNSPLHF.

The CDR3 reads CASSRSGRAETQYF. The CDR3 nucleotides are TGTGCCAGCAGCCGGTCCGGGAGGGCTGAGACCCAGTACTTC. V is TRBV5-6 and J is TRBJ2-5; 8 nucleotides match TRBD2. Germline V gene data show CDR1 as SGHDT and CDR2 as YYEEEE. The CDR3 sequence is 14 residues long. V was clipped by 4 bases and J by 5 bases; unmatched bases: 7.

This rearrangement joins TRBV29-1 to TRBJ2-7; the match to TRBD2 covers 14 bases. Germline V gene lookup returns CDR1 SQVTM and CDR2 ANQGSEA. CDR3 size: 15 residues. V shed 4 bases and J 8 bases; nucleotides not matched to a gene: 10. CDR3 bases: TGCAGCGTTGGACTAGGGACTAGCGGGAGTTATAAGCAGTACTTC. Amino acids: CSVGLGTSGSYKQYF.

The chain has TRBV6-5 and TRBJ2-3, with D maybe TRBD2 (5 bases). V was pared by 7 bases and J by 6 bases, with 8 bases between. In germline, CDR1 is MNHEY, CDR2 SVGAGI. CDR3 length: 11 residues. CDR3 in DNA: TGTGCCAGCACACGGAGGGATACGCAGTATTTT. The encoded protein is CASTRRDTQYF.

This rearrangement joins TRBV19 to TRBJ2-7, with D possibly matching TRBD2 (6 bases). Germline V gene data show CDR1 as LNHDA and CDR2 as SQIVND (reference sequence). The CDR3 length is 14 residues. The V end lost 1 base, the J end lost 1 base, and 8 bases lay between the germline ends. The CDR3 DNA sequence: TGTGCCAGTAGTATAGCTGGGGGGTCCTACGAGCAGTACTTC. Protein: CASSIAGGSYEQYF.

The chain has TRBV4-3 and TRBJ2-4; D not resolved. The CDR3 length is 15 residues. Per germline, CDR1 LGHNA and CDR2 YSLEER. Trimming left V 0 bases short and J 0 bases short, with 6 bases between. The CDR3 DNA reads TGCGCCAGCAGCCAAGAACCGGGAGCCAAAAACATTCAGTACTTC. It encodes CASSQEPGAKNIQYF.

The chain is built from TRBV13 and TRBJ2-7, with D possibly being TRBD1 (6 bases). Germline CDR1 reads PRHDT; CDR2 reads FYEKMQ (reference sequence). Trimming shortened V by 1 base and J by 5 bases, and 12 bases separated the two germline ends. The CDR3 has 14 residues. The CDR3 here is CASSLETGPNEQYF. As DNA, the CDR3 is TGTGCCAGCAGCTTAGAAACAGGGCCCAACGAGCAGTACTTC.

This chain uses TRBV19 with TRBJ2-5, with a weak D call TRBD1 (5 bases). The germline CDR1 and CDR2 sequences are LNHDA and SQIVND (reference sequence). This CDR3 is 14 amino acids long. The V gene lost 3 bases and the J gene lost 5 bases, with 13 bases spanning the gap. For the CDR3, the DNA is TGTGCCAGTAGTATGAGGAACAGGCCGGAGACCCAGTACTTC. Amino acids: CASSMRNRPETQYF.

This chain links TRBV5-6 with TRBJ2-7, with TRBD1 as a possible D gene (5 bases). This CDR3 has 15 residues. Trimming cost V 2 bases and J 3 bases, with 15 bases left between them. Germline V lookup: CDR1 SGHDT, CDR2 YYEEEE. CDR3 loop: CASSFRFPGIYEQYF. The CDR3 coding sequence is TGTGCCAGCAGCTTTAGGTTCCCAGGGATCTACGAGCAGTACTTC.

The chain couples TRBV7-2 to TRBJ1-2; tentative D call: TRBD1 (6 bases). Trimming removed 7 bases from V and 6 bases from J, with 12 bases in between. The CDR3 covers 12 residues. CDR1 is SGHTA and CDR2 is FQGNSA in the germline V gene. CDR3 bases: TGTGCCAGCAACCTACAGGGTCATGGCTACACCTTC. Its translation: CASNLQGHGYTF.

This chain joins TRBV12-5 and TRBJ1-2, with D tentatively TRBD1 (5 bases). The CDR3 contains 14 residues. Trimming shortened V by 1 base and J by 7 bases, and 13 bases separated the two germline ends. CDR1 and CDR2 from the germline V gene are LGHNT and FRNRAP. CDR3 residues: CASGLGGEWGGYTF. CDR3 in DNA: TGTGCTAGTGGTTTGGGGGGCGAGTGGGGTGGCTACACCTTC.

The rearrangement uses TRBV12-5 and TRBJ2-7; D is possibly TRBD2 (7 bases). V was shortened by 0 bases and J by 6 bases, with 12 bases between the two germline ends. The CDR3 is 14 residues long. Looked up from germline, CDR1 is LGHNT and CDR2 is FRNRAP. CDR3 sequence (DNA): TGTGCTAGTGGTTTGGTACGGGGGGCGGGCGAGCAGTACTTC. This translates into CASGLVRGAGEQYF.

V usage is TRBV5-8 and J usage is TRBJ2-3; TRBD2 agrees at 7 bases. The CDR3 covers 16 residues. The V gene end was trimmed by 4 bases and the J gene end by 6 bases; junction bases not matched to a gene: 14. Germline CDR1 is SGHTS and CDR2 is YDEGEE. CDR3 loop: CASSPLWGRAADTQYF. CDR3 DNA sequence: TGTGCCAGCAGCCCTTTATGGGGGAGGGCCGCGGATACGCAGTATTTT.

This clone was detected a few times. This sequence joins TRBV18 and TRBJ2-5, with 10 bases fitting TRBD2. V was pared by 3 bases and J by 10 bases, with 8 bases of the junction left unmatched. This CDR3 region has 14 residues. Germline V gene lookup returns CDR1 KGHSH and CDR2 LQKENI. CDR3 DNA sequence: TGTGCCAGCTCACCGGAGGCTAGCGGGAGAGTCCAGTACTTC. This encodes CASSPEASGRVQYF.

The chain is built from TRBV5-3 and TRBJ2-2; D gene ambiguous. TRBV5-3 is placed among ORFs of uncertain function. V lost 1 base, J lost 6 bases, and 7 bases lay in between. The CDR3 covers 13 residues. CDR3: CARSLISSGELFF. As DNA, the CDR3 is TGTGCCAGAAGCTTGATTTCCTCCGGGGAGCTGTTTTTT.

The CDR3 sequence: CASSLGGANTGELFF. The CDR3 nucleotides are TGTGCCAGCAGCTTAGGGGGAGCGAACACCGGGGAGCTGTTTTTT. The rearrangement joins TRBV7-7 to TRBJ2-2, with TRBD2 as a possible D gene (5 bases). Trimming cost V 1 base and J 0 bases, with 6 bases left between them. The CDR3 runs 15 residues. Germline V lookup: CDR1 SSHAT, CDR2 FNYEAQ (reference sequence).

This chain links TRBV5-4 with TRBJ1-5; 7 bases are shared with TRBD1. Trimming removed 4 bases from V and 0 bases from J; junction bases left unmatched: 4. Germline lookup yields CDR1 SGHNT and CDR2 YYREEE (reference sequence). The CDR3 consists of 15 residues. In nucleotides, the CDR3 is TGTGCCAGCAGCCTCGACAGGGTTAGCAATCAGCCCCAGCATTTT. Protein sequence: CASSLDRVSNQPQHF.